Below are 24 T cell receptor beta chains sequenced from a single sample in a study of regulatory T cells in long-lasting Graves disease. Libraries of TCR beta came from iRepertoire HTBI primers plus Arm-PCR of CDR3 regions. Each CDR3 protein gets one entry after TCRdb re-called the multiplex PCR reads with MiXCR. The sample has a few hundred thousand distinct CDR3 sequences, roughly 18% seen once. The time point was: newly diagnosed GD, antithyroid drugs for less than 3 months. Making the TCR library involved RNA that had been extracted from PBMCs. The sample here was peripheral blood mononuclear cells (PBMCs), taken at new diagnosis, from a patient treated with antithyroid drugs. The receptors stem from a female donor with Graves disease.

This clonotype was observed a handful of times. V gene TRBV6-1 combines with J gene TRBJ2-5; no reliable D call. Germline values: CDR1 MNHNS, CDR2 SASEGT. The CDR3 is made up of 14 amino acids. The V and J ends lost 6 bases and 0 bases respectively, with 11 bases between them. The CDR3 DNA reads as TGTGCCAGCAGCCTAGGACGTCACCAAGAGACCCAGTACTTC. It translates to CASSLGRHQETQYF.

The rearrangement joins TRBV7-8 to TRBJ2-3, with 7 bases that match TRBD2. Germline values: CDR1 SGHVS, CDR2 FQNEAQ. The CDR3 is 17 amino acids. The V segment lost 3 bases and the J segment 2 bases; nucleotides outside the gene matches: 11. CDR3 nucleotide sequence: TGTGCCAGCAGCTTGCCCCGCGGGGGAGACCCCACAGATACGCAGTATTTT. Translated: CASSLPRGGDPTDTQYF.

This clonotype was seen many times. CDR3 amino acids: CATMGSTGPTDTQYF. The CDR3 DNA reads as TGTGCCACCATGGGGTCGACAGGACCCACAGATACGCAGTATTTT. V usage is TRBV10-3 and J usage is TRBJ2-3, with a tentative D call TRBD1 (6 bases). The germline V and J ends were trimmed by 10 bases and 2 bases, with 19 bases remaining between them. This CDR3 has 15 residues. CDR1 and CDR2 (germline): ENHRY, SYGVKD.

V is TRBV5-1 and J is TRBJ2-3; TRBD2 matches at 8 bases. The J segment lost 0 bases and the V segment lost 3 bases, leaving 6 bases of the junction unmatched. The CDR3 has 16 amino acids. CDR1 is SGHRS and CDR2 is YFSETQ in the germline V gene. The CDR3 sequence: CASSSLLAESTDTQYF. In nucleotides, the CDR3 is TGCGCCAGCAGCTCACTACTAGCGGAGAGCACAGATACGCAGTATTTT. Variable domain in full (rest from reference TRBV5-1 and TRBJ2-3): KAGVTQTPRYLIKTRGQQVTLSCSPISGHRSVSWYQQTPGQGLQFLFEYFSETQRNKGNFPGRFSGRQFSNSRSEMNVSTLELGDSALYLCASSSLLAESTDTQYFGPGTRLTVL.

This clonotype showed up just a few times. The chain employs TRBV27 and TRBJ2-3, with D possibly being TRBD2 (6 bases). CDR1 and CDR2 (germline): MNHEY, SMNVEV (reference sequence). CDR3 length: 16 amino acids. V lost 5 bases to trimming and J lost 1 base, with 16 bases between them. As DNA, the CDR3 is TGTGCCAGCAGTGGAGGTCGGGGGAGTGGCACAGATACGCAGTATTTT. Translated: CASSGGRGSGTDTQYF.

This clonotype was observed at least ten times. CDR3 in amino acids: CASSSPRTGYGYTF. In nucleotides, the CDR3 is TGTGCCAGTAGTTCACCTAGGACAGGCTATGGCTACACCTTC. V usage is TRBV19 and J usage is TRBJ1-2; TRBD1 matches 7 bases. The junction had 7 bases not matched to a gene; V was cut back by 5 bases and J by 4 bases. The CDR3 sequence is 14 residues long. Germline assignment: CDR1 LNHDA and CDR2 SQIVND (reference sequence).

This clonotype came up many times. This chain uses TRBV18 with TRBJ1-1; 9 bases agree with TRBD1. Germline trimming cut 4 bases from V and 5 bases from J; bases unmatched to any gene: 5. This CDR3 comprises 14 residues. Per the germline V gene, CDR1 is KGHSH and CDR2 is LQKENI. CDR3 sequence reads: CASSRQGVETEAFF. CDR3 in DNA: TGTGCCAGCTCACGACAGGGGGTCGAAACTGAAGCTTTCTTT.

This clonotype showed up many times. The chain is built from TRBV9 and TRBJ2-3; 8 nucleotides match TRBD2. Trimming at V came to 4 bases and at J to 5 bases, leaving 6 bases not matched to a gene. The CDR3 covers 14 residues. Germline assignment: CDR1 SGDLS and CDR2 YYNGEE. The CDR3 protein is CASSFAGGGDTQYF. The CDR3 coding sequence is TGTGCCAGCAGCTTCGCCGGGGGGGGAGATACGCAGTATTTT. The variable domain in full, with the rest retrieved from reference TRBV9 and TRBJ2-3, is DSGVTQTPKHLITATGQRVTLRCSPRSGDLSVYWYQQSLDQGLQFLIQYYNGEERAKGNILERFSAQQFPDLHSELNLSSLELGDSALYFCASSFAGGGDTQYFGPGTRLTVL.

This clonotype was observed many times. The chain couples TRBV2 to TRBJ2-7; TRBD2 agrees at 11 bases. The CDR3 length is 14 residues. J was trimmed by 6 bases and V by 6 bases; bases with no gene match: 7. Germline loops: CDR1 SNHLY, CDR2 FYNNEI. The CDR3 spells CASRTTGTSGEQYF. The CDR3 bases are TGTGCCAGCAGAACAACCGGGACTAGCGGCGAGCAGTACTTC. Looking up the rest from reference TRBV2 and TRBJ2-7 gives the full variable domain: EPEVTQTPSHQVTQMGQEVILRCVPISNHLYFYWYRQILGQKVEFLVSFYNNEISEKSEIFDDQFSVERPDGSNFTLKIRSTKLEDSAMYFCASRTTGTSGEQYFGPGTRLTVT.

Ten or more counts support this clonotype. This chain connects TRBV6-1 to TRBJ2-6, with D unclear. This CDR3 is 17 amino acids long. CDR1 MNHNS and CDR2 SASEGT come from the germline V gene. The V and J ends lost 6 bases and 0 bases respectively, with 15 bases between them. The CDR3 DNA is TGTGCCAGCAGGAGGTCTCACGCCGGCTCTGGGGCCAACGTCCTGACTTTC. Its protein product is CASRRSHAGSGANVLTF.

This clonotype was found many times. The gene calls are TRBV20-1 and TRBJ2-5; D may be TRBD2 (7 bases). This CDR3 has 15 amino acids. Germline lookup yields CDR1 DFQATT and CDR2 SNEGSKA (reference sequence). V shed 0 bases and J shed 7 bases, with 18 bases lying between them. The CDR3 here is CSARDLGGGPGTQYF. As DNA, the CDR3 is TGCAGTGCTAGAGATCTAGGGGGAGGGCCCGGGACCCAGTACTTC.

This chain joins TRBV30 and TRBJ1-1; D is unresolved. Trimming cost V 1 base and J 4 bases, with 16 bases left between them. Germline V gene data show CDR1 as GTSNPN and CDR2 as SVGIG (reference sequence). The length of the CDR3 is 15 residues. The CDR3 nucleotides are TGTGCCTGGAGTGGGGGATCCCTGGTAGGCACTGAAGCTTTCTTT. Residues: CAWSGGSLVGTEAFF.

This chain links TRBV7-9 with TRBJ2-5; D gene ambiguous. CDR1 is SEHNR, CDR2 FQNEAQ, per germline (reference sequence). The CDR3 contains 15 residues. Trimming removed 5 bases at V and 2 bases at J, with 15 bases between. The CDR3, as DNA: TGTGCCAGCAGCCCCCTCGTGGCAGTACAAGAGACCCAGTACTTC. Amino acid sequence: CASSPLVAVQETQYF. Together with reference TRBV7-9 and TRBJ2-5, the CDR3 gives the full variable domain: DTGVSQNPRHKITKRGQNVTFRCDPISEHNRLYWYRQTLGQGPEFLTYFQNEAQLEKSRLLSDRFSAERPKGSFSTLEIQRTEQGDSAMYLCASSPLVAVQETQYFGPGTRLLVL.

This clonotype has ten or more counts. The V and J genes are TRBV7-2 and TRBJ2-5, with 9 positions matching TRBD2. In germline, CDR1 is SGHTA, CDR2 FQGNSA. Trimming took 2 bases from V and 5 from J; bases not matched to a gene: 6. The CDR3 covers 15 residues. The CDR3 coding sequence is TGTGCCAGCAGCTTATATAGCGGGAGAGGGGAGACCCAGTACTTC. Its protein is CASSLYSGRGETQYF.

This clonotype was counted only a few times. CDR3 sequence (DNA): TGCAGCGCGGCCAGGGAGCTCACAGATACGCAGTATTTT. It codes for CSAARELTDTQYF. The rearrangement joins TRBV29-1 to TRBJ2-3; D is perhaps TRBD1 or TRBD2 (5 bases each). Germline lookup yields CDR1 SQVTM and CDR2 ANQGSEA. Trimming took off 7 bases at V and 2 bases at J, with 13 bases between the two ends. This CDR3 has 13 residues.

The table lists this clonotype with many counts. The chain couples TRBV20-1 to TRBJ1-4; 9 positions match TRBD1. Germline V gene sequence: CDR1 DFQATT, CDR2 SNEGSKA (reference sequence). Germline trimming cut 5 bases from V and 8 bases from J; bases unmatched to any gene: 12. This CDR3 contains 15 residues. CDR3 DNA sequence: TGCAGTGCTTCGGAACAGGGGGCCGGGGGGGAAAAACTGTTTTTT. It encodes CSASEQGAGGEKLFF.

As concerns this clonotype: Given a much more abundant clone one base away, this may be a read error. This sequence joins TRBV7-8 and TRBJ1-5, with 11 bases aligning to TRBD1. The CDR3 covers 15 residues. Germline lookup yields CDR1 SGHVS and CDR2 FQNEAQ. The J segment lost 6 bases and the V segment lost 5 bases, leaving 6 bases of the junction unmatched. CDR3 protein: CASSPGQGGGQPQHF. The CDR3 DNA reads TGTGCCAGCAGCCCGGGACAGGGGGGCGGTCAGCCCCAGCATTTT.

CDR3 sequence reads: CASSLPGGDEKLFF. The CDR3 DNA follows: TGTGCCAGCAGCCTTCCCGGGGGCGATGAAAAACTGTTTTTT. The V and J genes are TRBV11-2 and TRBJ1-4; TRBD1 might be the D (6 bases). CDR3 length: 14 amino acids. Germline V gene lookup returns CDR1 SGHAT and CDR2 FQNNGV. Trimming took off 5 bases at V and 6 bases at J, with 13 bases between the two ends.

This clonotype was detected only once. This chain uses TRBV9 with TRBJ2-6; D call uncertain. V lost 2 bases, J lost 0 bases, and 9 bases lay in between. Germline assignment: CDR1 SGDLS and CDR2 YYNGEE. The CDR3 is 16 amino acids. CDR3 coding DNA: TGTGCCAGCAGCGTGAGAGAGACCTCTGGGGCCAACGTCCTGACTTTC. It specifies CASSVRETSGANVLTF. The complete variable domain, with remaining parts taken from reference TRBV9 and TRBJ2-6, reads DSGVTQTPKHLITATGQRVTLRCSPRSGDLSVYWYQQSLDQGLQFLIQYYNGEERAKGNILERFSAQQFPDLHSELNLSSLELGDSALYFCASSVRETSGANVLTFGAGSRLTVL.

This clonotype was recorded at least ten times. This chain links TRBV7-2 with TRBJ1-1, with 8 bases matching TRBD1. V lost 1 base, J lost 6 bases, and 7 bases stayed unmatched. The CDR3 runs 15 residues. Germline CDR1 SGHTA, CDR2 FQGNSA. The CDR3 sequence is CASSLETGGWAEAFF. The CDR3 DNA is TGTGCCAGCAGCTTAGAAACAGGGGGGTGGGCTGAAGCTTTCTTT.

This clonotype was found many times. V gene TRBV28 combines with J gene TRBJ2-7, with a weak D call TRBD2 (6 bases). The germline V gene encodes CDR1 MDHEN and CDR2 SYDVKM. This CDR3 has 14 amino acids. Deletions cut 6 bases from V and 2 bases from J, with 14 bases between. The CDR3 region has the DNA TGTGCCAGCAGCGGGAGAGGATGGGCCTACGAGCAGTACTTC. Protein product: CASSGRGWAYEQYF.

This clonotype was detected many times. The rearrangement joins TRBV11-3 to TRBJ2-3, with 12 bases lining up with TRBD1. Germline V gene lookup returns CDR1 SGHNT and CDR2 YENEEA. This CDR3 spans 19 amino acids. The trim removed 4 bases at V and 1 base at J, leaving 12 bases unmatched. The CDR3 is CASSCPGQGAGLCTDTQYF. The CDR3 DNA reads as TGTGCCAGCAGCTGCCCGGGACAGGGGGCGGGATTATGCACAGATACGCAGTATTTT.

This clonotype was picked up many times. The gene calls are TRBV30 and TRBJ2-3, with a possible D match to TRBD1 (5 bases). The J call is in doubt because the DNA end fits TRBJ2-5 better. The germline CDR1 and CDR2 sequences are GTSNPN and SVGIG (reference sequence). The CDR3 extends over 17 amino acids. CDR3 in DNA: TGTGCCTGGAGTGTACGGAATGGCAGGGCAAGAGGCGAGACCCAGTACTTC. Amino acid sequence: CAWSVRNGRARGETQYF.

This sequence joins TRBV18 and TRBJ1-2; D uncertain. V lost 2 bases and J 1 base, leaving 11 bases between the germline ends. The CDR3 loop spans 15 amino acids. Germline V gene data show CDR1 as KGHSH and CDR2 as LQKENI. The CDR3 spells CASSPIADLNYGYTF. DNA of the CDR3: TGTGCCAGCTCACCAATCGCAGATCTTAACTATGGCTACACCTTC. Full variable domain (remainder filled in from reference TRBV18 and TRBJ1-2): NAGVMQNPRHLVRRRGQEARLRCSPMKGHSHVYWYRQLPEEGLKFMVYLQKENIIDESGMPKERFSAEFPKEGPSILRIQQVVRGDSAAYFCASSPIADLNYGYTFGSGTRLTVV.